Listed below are T cell receptor beta chains from one sample, sequenced in a study of shared clonotypes between healthy human individuals. The data were produced by immunoSEQ multiplex PCR, yet TCRdb's version contains in-frame clones alone and is incomplete. Of roughly 2 million clones in the sample, about 95% are singletons; the top ten hold roughly 1.1%. The sequenced sample consisted of naive CD8+ T cells sorted from blood. Every receptor here comes from a man in his late teens or twenties in good health. Each CDR3 is given with its conserved first and last residue. The order of the fields is V gene, J gene, D gene, clone size, CDR3 DNA, CDR3 protein. The D gene is left open where the match is weak. Clone size appears in some rows only: once, few, many, or a class for an expanded clone.

v_call: TRBV11-2
j_call: TRBJ2-5
d_call: TRBD1
clone_size: -
cdr3_nt: TGTGCCAGCAGCTCGTGGGACAGGAACCAAGAGACCCAGTACTTC
cdr3_aa: CASSSWDRNQETQYF

v_call: TRBV9
j_call: TRBJ1-6
d_call: -
clone_size: -
cdr3_nt: TGTGCCAGCAGCCAGGGAAGGGAAACACCCCTCCACTTT
cdr3_aa: CASSQGRETPLHF

v_call: TRBV11-2
j_call: TRBJ2-7
d_call: -
clone_size: -
cdr3_nt: TGTGCCAGCAGCTTCTTCTTGGGATCCAACTACGAGCAGTACTTC
cdr3_aa: CASSFFLGSNYEQYF

v_call: TRBV10-3
j_call: TRBJ2-2
d_call: -
clone_size: -
cdr3_nt: TGTGCCATCAGTGACCCCAGGACATCCGGGGAGCTGTTTTTT
cdr3_aa: CAISDPRTSGELFF

v_call: TRBV5-8
j_call: TRBJ2-3
d_call: -
clone_size: -
cdr3_nt: TGTGCCAGCAGCCCCGTTCAGAGATCTAGCACAGATACGCAGTATTTT
cdr3_aa: CASSPVQRSSTDTQYF

v_call: TRBV18
j_call: TRBJ1-1
d_call: -
clone_size: few
cdr3_nt: TGTGCCAGCTCACGAGGGCAGGGCACTGAAGCTTTCTTT
cdr3_aa: CASSRGQGTEAFF

v_call: TRBV4-1
j_call: TRBJ2-7
d_call: -
clone_size: -
cdr3_nt: TGCGCCAGCAGCCCTGACAGGTCCTTCTACGAGCAGTACTTC
cdr3_aa: CASSPDRSFYEQYF

v_call: TRBV6-1
j_call: TRBJ2-7
d_call: -
clone_size: -
cdr3_nt: TGTGCCATCAGTAGGGGTTTCATGGGCGAGCAGTACTTC
cdr3_aa: CAISRGFMGEQYF

v_call: TRBV27
j_call: TRBJ2-1
d_call: -
clone_size: -
cdr3_nt: TGTGCCAGCAGTTTAGGAGGGGGCCTTTTTGATGAGCAGTTCTTC
cdr3_aa: CASSLGGGLFDEQFF

v_call: TRBV27
j_call: TRBJ2-1
d_call: TRBD2
clone_size: -
cdr3_nt: TGTGCCAGCAGTTCGGTAGCGGGGGGGCAAGTTGAGCAGTTCTTC
cdr3_aa: CASSSVAGGQVEQFF

v_call: TRBV27
j_call: TRBJ2-2
d_call: TRBD2
clone_size: -
cdr3_nt: TGTGCCAGCGGGGGACTAGCATCCACCGGGGAGCTGTTTTTT
cdr3_aa: CASGGLASTGELFF

v_call: TRBV7-9
j_call: TRBJ1-2
d_call: -
clone_size: -
cdr3_nt: TGTGCCAGCAGCCAGCCCCGCAGGGCCGCCTTC
cdr3_aa: CASSQPRRAAF

v_call: TRBV7-9
j_call: TRBJ2-2
d_call: TRBD2
clone_size: -
cdr3_nt: TGTGCCAGCAGCTTTCCCCAGCTAGCGGGGGCTAACGGGGAGCTGTTTTTT
cdr3_aa: CASSFPQLAGANGELFF

v_call: TRBV7-6
j_call: TRBJ2-2
d_call: -
clone_size: -
cdr3_nt: TGTGCCAGCAGCTTAGTATCGCCCGGGGAGCTGTTTTTT
cdr3_aa: CASSLVSPGELFF

v_call: TRBV4-1
j_call: TRBJ2-7
d_call: TRBD2
clone_size: once
cdr3_nt: TGCGCCAGCAGCCAAGTGGGGGAGGGGAACGAGCAGTACTTC
cdr3_aa: CASSQVGEGNEQYF

v_call: TRBV27
j_call: TRBJ2-7
d_call: -
clone_size: -
cdr3_nt: TGTGCCAGCAGTTTACAGGGAATCTCCTACGAGCAGTACTTC
cdr3_aa: CASSLQGISYEQYF

v_call: TRBV7-2
j_call: TRBJ2-5
d_call: TRBD1
clone_size: -
cdr3_nt: TGTGCCAGCACCCCAGGAGGGACAGGGGGGAGGGAGACCCAGTACTTC
cdr3_aa: CASTPGGTGGRETQYF

v_call: TRBV6-5
j_call: TRBJ1-1
d_call: -
clone_size: -
cdr3_nt: TGTGCCAGCAGTTCCCTGACGAACACTGAAGCTTTCTTT
cdr3_aa: CASSSLTNTEAFF

v_call: TRBV7-2
j_call: TRBJ1-1
d_call: -
clone_size: once
cdr3_nt: TGTGCCAGCAGCTTAGCGGAGGCGAACACTGAAGCTTTCTTT
cdr3_aa: CASSLAEANTEAFF

v_call: TRBV28
j_call: TRBJ2-7
d_call: TRBD2
clone_size: -
cdr3_nt: TGTGCCAGCAGTGGAGAGCGCGAGCGGGACTACGAGCAGTACTTC
cdr3_aa: CASSGERERDYEQYF

v_call: TRBV7-9
j_call: TRBJ2-5
d_call: -
clone_size: -
cdr3_nt: TGTGCCAGCAGCCCATCGGGAGAACCCCAAGAGACCCAGTACTTC
cdr3_aa: CASSPSGEPQETQYF

v_call: TRBV4-1
j_call: TRBJ1-5
d_call: TRBD1
clone_size: -
cdr3_nt: TGCGCCAGCAGCCAAGACTCGGGACAGCATCAGCCCCAGCATTTT
cdr3_aa: CASSQDSGQHQPQHF

v_call: TRBV6-1
j_call: TRBJ2-3
d_call: TRBD1
clone_size: -
cdr3_nt: TGTGCCAGCAGTGAAGACGGAGGGACAGGGGCTTACACAGATACGCAGTATTTT
cdr3_aa: CASSEDGGTGAYTDTQYF

v_call: TRBV11-2
j_call: TRBJ2-1
d_call: TRBD2
clone_size: once
cdr3_nt: TGTGCCAGCAGCTGGCTACCTAGCGGGAGCAATGAGCAGTTCTTC
cdr3_aa: CASSWLPSGSNEQFF

v_call: TRBV27
j_call: TRBJ2-7
d_call: -
clone_size: -
cdr3_nt: TGTGCCAGCAGTTTATCGATGGGGGACGCGCAGACCTACGAGCAGTACTTC
cdr3_aa: CASSLSMGDAQTYEQYF

v_call: TRBV5-4
j_call: TRBJ1-2
d_call: -
clone_size: -
cdr3_nt: TGTGCCAGCAGCTTGGGACACCGCTACACCTTC
cdr3_aa: CASSLGHRYTF

v_call: TRBV18
j_call: TRBJ2-5
d_call: TRBD2
clone_size: -
cdr3_nt: TGTGCCAGCTCACCTTTGACTAGCGGGGGCCAAGAGACCCAGTACTTC
cdr3_aa: CASSPLTSGGQETQYF

v_call: TRBV11-2
j_call: TRBJ2-7
d_call: TRBD2
clone_size: once
cdr3_nt: TGTGCCAGCAGCTTCGGCGGGGGGCCCTACGAGCAGTACTTC
cdr3_aa: CASSFGGGPYEQYF

v_call: TRBV5-8
j_call: TRBJ2-7
d_call: -
clone_size: -
cdr3_nt: TGTGCCAGCAGCTCCTACGACTACGAGCAGTACTTC
cdr3_aa: CASSSYDYEQYF

v_call: TRBV28
j_call: TRBJ2-5
d_call: -
clone_size: -
cdr3_nt: TGTGCCAGCAGTTTAGGGGAAGGGACCCAGTACTTC
cdr3_aa: CASSLGEGTQYF

v_call: TRBV27
j_call: TRBJ1-1
d_call: -
clone_size: once
cdr3_nt: TGTGCCAGCAGTGACTTGGGGGACACTGAAGCTTTCTTT
cdr3_aa: CASSDLGDTEAFF

v_call: TRBV5-6
j_call: TRBJ2-7
d_call: TRBD2
clone_size: -
cdr3_nt: TGTGCCAGCAGCCTACTAGCGAAATACGAGCAGTACTTC
cdr3_aa: CASSLLAKYEQYF

v_call: TRBV11-2
j_call: TRBJ1-6
d_call: -
clone_size: once
cdr3_nt: TGTGCCAGCAGCTTAGAGTGGGCATACGAGAAAAACTCCTATAATTCACCCCTCCACTTT
cdr3_aa: CASSLEWAYEKNSYNSPLHF

v_call: TRBV2
j_call: TRBJ2-7
d_call: -
clone_size: -
cdr3_nt: TGTGCCAGCAGTGACCCGCGCAAGGGGCCTTACGAGCAGTACTTC
cdr3_aa: CASSDPRKGPYEQYF

v_call: TRBV9
j_call: TRBJ1-2
d_call: -
clone_size: -
cdr3_nt: TGTGCCAGCACCCCCTCGACAGGCGGCTACACCTTC
cdr3_aa: CASTPSTGGYTF

v_call: TRBV5-1
j_call: TRBJ2-7
d_call: -
clone_size: -
cdr3_nt: TGCGCCAGCAGCTCCCTCTTCGCTAGCGAAAGCTCCTACGAGCAGTACTTC
cdr3_aa: CASSSLFASESSYEQYF

v_call: TRBV6-5
j_call: TRBJ2-1
d_call: TRBD1
clone_size: -
cdr3_nt: TGTGCCAGCAGTTATGGGACAGGGTACGATGAGCAGTTCTTC
cdr3_aa: CASSYGTGYDEQFF

v_call: TRBV5-1
j_call: TRBJ1-1
d_call: -
clone_size: -
cdr3_nt: TGCGCCAGCAGCTTGTGGTTCGGGGAGGATGAAGCTTTCTTT
cdr3_aa: CASSLWFGEDEAFF

v_call: TRBV9
j_call: TRBJ2-3
d_call: -
clone_size: -
cdr3_nt: TGTGCCAGCAGCGTAGAAGGAGCTAGCACAGATACGCAGTATTTT
cdr3_aa: CASSVEGASTDTQYF

v_call: TRBV6-5
j_call: TRBJ2-7
d_call: -
clone_size: -
cdr3_nt: TGTGCCAGCAGTTACCCCCCAGGGGCCGAGCAGTACTTC
cdr3_aa: CASSYPPGAEQYF

v_call: TRBV27
j_call: TRBJ2-7
d_call: -
clone_size: -
cdr3_nt: TGTGCCAGTAATACCCACAGGGATCTCTACGAGCAGTACTTC
cdr3_aa: CASNTHRDLYEQYF

v_call: TRBV19
j_call: TRBJ2-7
d_call: -
clone_size: -
cdr3_nt: TGTGCCAGTACCTCGGACAAGTCCTACGAGCAGTACTTC
cdr3_aa: CASTSDKSYEQYF

v_call: TRBV4-1
j_call: TRBJ1-2
d_call: -
clone_size: -
cdr3_nt: TGCGCCAGCAGCCAAAAGGACGCTAACTATGGCTACACCTTC
cdr3_aa: CASSQKDANYGYTF

v_call: TRBV30
j_call: TRBJ2-1
d_call: TRBD2
clone_size: -
cdr3_nt: TGTGCCTGGAGTGTACTATCTAGCGGGGGGCCCTTCCAGCCCTACAATGAGCAGTTCTTC
cdr3_aa: CAWSVLSSGGPFQPYNEQFF

v_call: TRBV6-5
j_call: TRBJ1-2
d_call: -
clone_size: -
cdr3_nt: TGTGCCAGCAGTTCTCAAGACGTTAACTATGGCTACACCTTC
cdr3_aa: CASSSQDVNYGYTF

v_call: TRBV7-9
j_call: TRBJ2-3
d_call: TRBD2
clone_size: -
cdr3_nt: TGTGCCAGCAGCCCCGCCATGGGGGGGACCACAGATACGCAGTATTTT
cdr3_aa: CASSPAMGGTTDTQYF

v_call: TRBV7-8
j_call: TRBJ2-3
d_call: TRBD2
clone_size: -
cdr3_nt: TGTGCCAGCAGTTTGCGTACACCGGGACTAGCGGGGGGTCGTAGCACAGATACGCAGTATTTT
cdr3_aa: CASSLRTPGLAGGRSTDTQYF